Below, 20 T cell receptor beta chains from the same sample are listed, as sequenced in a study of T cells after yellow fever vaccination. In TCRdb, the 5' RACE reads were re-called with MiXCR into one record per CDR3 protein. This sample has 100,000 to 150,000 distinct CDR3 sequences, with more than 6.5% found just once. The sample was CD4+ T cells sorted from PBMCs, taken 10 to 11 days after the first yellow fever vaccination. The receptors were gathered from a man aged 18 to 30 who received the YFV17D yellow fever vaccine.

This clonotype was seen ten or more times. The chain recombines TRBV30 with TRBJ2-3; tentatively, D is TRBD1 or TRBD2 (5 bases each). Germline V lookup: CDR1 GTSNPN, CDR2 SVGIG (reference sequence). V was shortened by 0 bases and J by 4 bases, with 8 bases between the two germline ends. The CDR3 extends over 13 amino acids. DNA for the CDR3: TGTGCCTGGAGTGTTTTGGGGGCAGATACGCAGTATTTT. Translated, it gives CAWSVLGADTQYF.

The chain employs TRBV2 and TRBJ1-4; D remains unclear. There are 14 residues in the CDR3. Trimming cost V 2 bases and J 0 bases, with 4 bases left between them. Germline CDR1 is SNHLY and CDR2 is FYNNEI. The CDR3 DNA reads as TGTGCCAGCAGTGAACCAACAACTAATGAAAAACTGTTTTTT. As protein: CASSEPTTNEKLFF.

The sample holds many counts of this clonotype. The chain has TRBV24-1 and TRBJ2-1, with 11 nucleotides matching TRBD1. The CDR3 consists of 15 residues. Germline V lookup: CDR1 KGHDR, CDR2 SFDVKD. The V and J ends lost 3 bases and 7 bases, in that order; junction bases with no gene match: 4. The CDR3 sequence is CATSDGQGARNEQFF. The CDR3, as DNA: TGTGCCACCAGTGATGGACAGGGGGCCAGGAATGAGCAGTTCTTC.

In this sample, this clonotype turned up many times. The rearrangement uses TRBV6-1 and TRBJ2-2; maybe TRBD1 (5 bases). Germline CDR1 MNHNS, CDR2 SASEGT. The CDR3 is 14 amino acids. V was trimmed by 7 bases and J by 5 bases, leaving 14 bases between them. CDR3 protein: CASTQGGSTGELFF. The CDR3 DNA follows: TGTGCCAGCACCCAGGGTGGGTCGACCGGGGAGCTGTTTTTT.

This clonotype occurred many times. The CDR3: CASSLVDRAGNEQYF. The CDR3 nucleotides are TGTGCCAGCAGCTTGGTCGACAGGGCCGGGAACGAGCAGTACTTC. The chain carries TRBV5-6 and TRBJ2-7, with 7 positions matching TRBD1. J was trimmed by 5 bases and V by 0 bases; bases with no gene match: 8. The CDR3 loop spans 15 amino acids. CDR1 and CDR2 (germline): SGHDT, YYEEEE.

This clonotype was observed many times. The CDR3 bases are TGTGCCCAGATATCAGGGGATGAAAAACTGTTTTTT. Its protein product is CAQISGDEKLFF. V gene TRBV25-1 combines with J gene TRBJ1-4; D might be TRBD1 (6 bases). Per the germline V gene, CDR1 is MGHDK and CDR2 is SYGVNS. The CDR3 sequence is 12 residues long. The V end was cut by 11 bases, the J end by 6 bases, with 13 bases between.

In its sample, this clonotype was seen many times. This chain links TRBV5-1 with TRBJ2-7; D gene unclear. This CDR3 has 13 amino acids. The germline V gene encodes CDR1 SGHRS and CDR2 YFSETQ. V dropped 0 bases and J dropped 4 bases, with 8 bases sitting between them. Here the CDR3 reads CASSLAVGYEQYV. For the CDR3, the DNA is TGCGCCAGCAGCTTGGCCGTCGGATACGAGCAGTACGTC.

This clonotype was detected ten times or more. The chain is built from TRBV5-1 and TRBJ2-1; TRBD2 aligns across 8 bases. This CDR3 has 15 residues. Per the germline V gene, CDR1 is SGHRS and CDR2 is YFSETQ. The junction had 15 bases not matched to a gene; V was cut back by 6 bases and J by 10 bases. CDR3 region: CASKPAGAERGEQFF. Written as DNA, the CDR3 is TGCGCCAGCAAACCAGCGGGGGCCGAAAGGGGCGAGCAGTTCTTC.

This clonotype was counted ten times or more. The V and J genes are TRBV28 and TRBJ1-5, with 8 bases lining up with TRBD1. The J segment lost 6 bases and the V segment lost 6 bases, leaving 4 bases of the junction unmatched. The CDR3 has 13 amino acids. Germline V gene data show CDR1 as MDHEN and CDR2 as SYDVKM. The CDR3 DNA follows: TGTGCCAGCAGCCAGGGGGCAACTCAGCCCCAGCATTTT. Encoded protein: CASSQGATQPQHF.

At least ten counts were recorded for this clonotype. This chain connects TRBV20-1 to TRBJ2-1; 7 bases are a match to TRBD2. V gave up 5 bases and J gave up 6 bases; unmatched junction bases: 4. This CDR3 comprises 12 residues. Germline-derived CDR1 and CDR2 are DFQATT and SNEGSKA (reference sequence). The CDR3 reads CSAGGGSNEQFF. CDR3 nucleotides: TGCAGTGCTGGGGGGGGGTCCAATGAGCAGTTCTTC.

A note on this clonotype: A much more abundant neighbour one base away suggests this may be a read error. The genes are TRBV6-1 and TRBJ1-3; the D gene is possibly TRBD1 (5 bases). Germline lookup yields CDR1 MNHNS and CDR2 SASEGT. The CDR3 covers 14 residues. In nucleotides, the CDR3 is TGTTCCAGCACTAGGGACCGCGGGGTTGGCACCATATATTTT. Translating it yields CSSTRDRGVGTIYF.

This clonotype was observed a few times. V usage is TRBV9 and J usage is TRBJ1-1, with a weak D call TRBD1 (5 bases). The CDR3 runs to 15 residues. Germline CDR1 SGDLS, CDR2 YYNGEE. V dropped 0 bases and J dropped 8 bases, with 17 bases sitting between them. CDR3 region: CASSVESLGTSEAFF. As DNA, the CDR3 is TGTGCCAGCAGCGTAGAAAGCTTGGGGACGTCCGAAGCTTTCTTT.

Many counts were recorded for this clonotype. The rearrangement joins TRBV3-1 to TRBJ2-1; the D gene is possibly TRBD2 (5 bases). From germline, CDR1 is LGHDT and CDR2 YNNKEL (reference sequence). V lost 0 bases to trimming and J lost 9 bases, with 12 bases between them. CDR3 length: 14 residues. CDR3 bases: TGTGCCAGCAGCCAAGATTCTCTAGCTGTTGAGCAGTTCTTC. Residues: CASSQDSLAVEQFF.

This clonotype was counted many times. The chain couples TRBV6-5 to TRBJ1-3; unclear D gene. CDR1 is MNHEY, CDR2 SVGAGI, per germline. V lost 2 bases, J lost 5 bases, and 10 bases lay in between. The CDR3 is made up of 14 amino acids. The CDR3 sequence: CASSYGAGRNTIYF. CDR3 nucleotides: TGTGCCAGCAGTTACGGCGCAGGAAGAAACACCATATATTTT.

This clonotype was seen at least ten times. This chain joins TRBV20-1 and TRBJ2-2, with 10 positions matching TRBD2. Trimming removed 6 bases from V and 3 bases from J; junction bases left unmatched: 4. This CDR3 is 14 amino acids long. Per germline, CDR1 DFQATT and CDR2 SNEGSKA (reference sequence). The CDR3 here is CSAIAGGYTGELFF. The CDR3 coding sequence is TGCAGTGCAATAGCGGGGGGCTACACCGGGGAGCTGTTTTTT.

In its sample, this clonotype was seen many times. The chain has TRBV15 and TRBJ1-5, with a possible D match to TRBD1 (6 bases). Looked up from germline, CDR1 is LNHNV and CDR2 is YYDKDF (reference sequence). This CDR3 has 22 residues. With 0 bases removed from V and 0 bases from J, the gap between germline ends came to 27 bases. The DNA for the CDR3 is TGTGCCACCAGCAGAGAACTAGGGGGGCATCGCATCTTTGCCCGTAGCAATCAGCCCCAGCATTTT. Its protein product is CATSRELGGHRIFARSNQPQHF. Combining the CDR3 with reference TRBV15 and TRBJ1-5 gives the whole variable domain DAMVIQNPRYQVTQFGKPVTLSCSQTLNHNVMYWYQQKSSQAPKLLFHYYDKDFNNEADTPDNFQSRRPNTSFCFLDIRSPGLGDTAMYLCATSRELGGHRIFARSNQPQHFGDGTRLSIL.

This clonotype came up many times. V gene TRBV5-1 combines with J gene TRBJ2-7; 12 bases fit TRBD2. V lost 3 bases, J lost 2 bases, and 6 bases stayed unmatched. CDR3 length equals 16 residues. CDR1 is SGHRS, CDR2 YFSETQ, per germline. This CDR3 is CASSWTLAGGAYEQYF. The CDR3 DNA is TGCGCCAGCAGCTGGACGCTAGCGGGGGGGGCCTACGAGCAGTACTTC.

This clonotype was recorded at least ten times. Here the CDR3 reads CARVDTGELFF. DNA for the CDR3: TGTGCCCGAGTGGACACCGGGGAGCTGTTTTTT. The chain employs TRBV30 and TRBJ2-2; the D is unclear. CDR1 and CDR2 (germline): GTSNPN, SVGIG (reference sequence). The V end lost 8 bases, the J end lost 3 bases, and 7 bases lay between the germline ends. CDR3 length: 11 residues.

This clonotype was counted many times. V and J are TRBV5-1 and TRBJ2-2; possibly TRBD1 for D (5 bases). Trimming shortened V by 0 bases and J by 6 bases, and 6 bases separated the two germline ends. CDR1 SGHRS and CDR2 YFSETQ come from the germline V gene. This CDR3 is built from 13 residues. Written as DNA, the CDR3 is TGCGCCAGCAGCTTGGCCAGGGCCGGGGAGCTGTTTTTT. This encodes CASSLARAGELFF.

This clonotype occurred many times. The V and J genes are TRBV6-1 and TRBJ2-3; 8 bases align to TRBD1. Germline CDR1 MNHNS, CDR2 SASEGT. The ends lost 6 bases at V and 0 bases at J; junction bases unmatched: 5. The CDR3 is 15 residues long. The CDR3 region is CASRRTGLSTDTQYF. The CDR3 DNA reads TGTGCCAGCAGGAGGACAGGGCTCAGCACAGATACGCAGTATTTT.